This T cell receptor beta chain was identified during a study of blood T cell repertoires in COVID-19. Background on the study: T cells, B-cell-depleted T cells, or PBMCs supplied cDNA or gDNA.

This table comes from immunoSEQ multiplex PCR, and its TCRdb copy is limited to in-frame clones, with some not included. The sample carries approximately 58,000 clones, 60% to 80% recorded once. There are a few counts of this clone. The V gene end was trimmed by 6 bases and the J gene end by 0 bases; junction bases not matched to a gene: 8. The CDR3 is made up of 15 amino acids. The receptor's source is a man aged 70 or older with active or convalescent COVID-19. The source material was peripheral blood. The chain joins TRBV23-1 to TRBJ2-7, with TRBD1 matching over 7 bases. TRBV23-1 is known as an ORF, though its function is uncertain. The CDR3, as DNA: TGCGCCAGCAGCGAGGGACAGACCCACTCCTACGAGCAGTACTTC. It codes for CASSEGQTHSYEQYF.